The table lists the clone carrying this T cell receptor beta chain with a few counts. This table comes from immunoSEQ multiplex PCR, and its TCRdb copy is limited to in-frame clones, with some not included. The table lists 210,000 or so clones, about 83% of them singletons. Germline CDR1 is SGHDT and CDR2 is YYEEEE. The CDR3 is 14 amino acids. The V and J ends lost 5 bases and 6 bases, in that order; junction bases with no gene match: 6. The sample is drawn from a study of blood T cell repertoires in COVID-19. The chain links TRBV5-6 to TRBJ1-5, with 9 bases matching TRBD1. Sample: peripheral blood. The sequence came from a woman between 25 and 40 years old with COVID-19, enrolled during active disease. This CDR3 reads CASRMGQGGQPQHF. As DNA, the CDR3 is TGTGCCAGCAGAATGGGACAGGGAGGTCAGCCCCAGCATTTT.